Listed below are T cell receptor beta chains from one sample, sequenced in a study of spatial heterogeneity in lung cancer. Via MiXCR, TCRdb re-called the 5' RACE reads, giving one row per CDR3 protein. The table has around 70,000 distinct CDR3 sequences, roughly 8.9% seen once. This sample comprised PBMCs, obtained at follow-up. The source is a female donor with early-stage non-small cell lung cancer. CDR3s leave out the opening cysteine and the closing phenylalanine or tryptophan. D genes are given only for firm matches. Clone size is stated in some rows and not others, as once, few, many or a class when expanded.

v_gene	abundance	j_gene	d_gene	CDR3aa
TRBV5-1	many	TRBJ2-5	.	ASSQLRVIETQY
TRBV5-6	many	TRBJ2-7	.	ASSPGTFSYEQY
TRBV10-3	many	TRBJ1-2	.	AIRFGRGANYGYT
TRBV12-3/TRBV12-4	.	TRBJ2-1	.	ASSLQGLVTYNEQF
TRBV28	.	TRBJ1-4	TRBD1	ASKVGQGFEKLF
TRBV20-1	many	TRBJ2-3	.	SARDTGGPRGDTQY
TRBV20-1	many	TRBJ2-2	TRBD2	SAAPYPGLAGFTGELF
TRBV20-1	.	TRBJ2-1	.	SAKLLRDNEQF
TRBV5-4	many	TRBJ2-3	TRBD2	ASSLAGGRTDTQY
TRBV5-4	many	TRBJ2-3	.	ASSLDLGDDTDTQY
TRBV3-1	many	TRBJ2-1	.	ASSQGPPARLVNEQF
TRBV3-1	many	TRBJ2-1	.	ASSQDPRLVGSGQF
TRBV20-1	.	TRBJ1-1	.	SASRQGDTEAF
TRBV11-2	many	TRBJ2-2	.	ASSLDRVNTGELF
TRBV5-1	many	TRBJ2-7	.	ASSLAGNSYEQY
TRBV5-8	.	TRBJ2-7	TRBD1	ASSRDRENEQY
TRBV6-5	few	TRBJ1-2	TRBD1	ASSYSVTGGNYGYT
TRBV20-1	many	TRBJ2-5	.	SARDSETQY
TRBV28	many	TRBJ2-7	.	ASSSSGTPLYEQY
TRBV5-1	many	TRBJ1-3	.	ASSLSQGTSGNTIY
TRBV20-1	few	TRBJ1-6	TRBD1	SARRQGAWNSPLH
TRBV19	.	TRBJ2-6	.	ASNKISVSGVNVLT
TRBV13	few	TRBJ2-7	.	ASTFRPGTPQY
TRBV10-3	many	TRBJ2-2	TRBD1	AISGDRDRMNTGELF
TRBV6-6	many	TRBJ2-1	.	ASSSAPNNEQF
TRBV7-3	many	TRBJ2-5	.	ASSPGPQETQY
TRBV6-5	few	TRBJ2-2	TRBD2	ASSGLVNTGELF
TRBV18	.	TRBJ2-5	.	ASSPPEGDGKTQY
TRBV7-2	.	TRBJ2-1	.	ASSPPSSSYNEQF
TRBV28	many	TRBJ2-6	.	ASTKGVSGANVLT
TRBV20-1	.	TRBJ1-2	.	SASHQEREGYT
TRBV5-1	many	TRBJ2-3	.	ASSGDLGTGAHTQY
TRBV29-1	many	TRBJ2-7	TRBD2	SVDRTSGEQY
TRBV20-1	few	TRBJ2-2	TRBD2	SARDGVAGGELF
TRBV19	.	TRBJ2-5	.	ASSIDTAQETQY
TRBV7-3	many	TRBJ2-3	.	ASSTSLVDTQY
TRBV4-1	.	TRBJ1-1	TRBD1	ASSQAVVDRGNTEAF
TRBV20-1	few	TRBJ2-1	.	SAPYNEQF
TRBV7-3	.	TRBJ2-1	TRBD2	ASSPTSGAPYNEQF
TRBV7-2	.	TRBJ2-3	.	ASSLVHMGFPDTQY
TRBV20-1	once	TRBJ2-1	TRBD2	SARGGGSSGIMQF
TRBV7-7	many	TRBJ2-2	.	ASGFAGELF
TRBV24-1	many	TRBJ2-2	.	ATSDFYGELF